This entry lists 5 T cell receptor beta chains sequenced from one sample in a study of T cell responses to AZD1222 COVID-19 vaccine. The table came from immunoSEQ multiplex PCR; TCRdb's copy has only in-frame clones and leaves some out. The sample contains roughly 140,000 clones, roughly 88% of which appear only once. Sequenced here: peripheral blood, sampled 28 days after the second AZD1222 dose. Receptors were obtained from an adult who received the AZD1222 COVID-19 vaccine.

The chain carries TRBV25-1 and TRBJ2-1; 9 nucleotides agree with TRBD2. CDR3 length equals 15 residues. Germline values: CDR1 MGHDK, CDR2 SYGVNS. V lost 2 bases to trimming and J lost 4 bases; unmatched junction nucleotides: 3. CDR3 bases: TGTGCCAGCAGTGAAGAGACTAGCGGTTACAATGAGCAGTTCTTC. The encoded protein is CASSEETSGYNEQFF. The full variable domain, completed using reference TRBV25-1 and TRBJ2-1, is EADIYQTPRYLVIGTGKKITLECSQTMGHDKMYWYQQDPGMELHLIHYSYGVNSTEKGDLSSESTVSRIRTEHFPLTLESARPSHTSQYLCASSEETSGYNEQFFGPGTRLTVL.

The chain recombines TRBV2 with TRBJ1-2, with D perhaps matching TRBD1 (6 bases). V shed 7 bases and J shed 8 bases, with 20 bases lying between them. The CDR3 consists of 14 residues. Germline CDR1 is SNHLY and CDR2 is FYNNEI. CDR3: CASTVVGGQGGYTF. As DNA, the CDR3 is TGTGCCAGCACCGTTGTCGGGGGACAAGGAGGCTACACCTTC.

J is TRBJ2-7 and V is TRBV5-6, with 8 bases lining up with TRBD1. Trimming took 0 bases from V and 6 from J; bases not matched to a gene: 5. This CDR3 region has 14 residues. Looked up from germline, CDR1 is SGHDT and CDR2 is YYEEEE. CDR3 loop: CASSLGTGRVEQYF. The DNA for the CDR3 is TGTGCCAGCAGCTTGGGGACAGGGCGGGTCGAGCAGTACTTC.

The chain uses TRBV5-1 and TRBJ1-2; TRBD1 might be the D (6 bases). Germline CDR1 is SGHRS and CDR2 is YFSETQ. The CDR3 extends over 13 amino acids. Deletions cut 1 base from V and 5 bases from J, with 9 bases between. The CDR3 loop is CASSLSGEYGYTF. CDR3 DNA sequence: TGCGCCAGCAGCTTGTCAGGGGAATATGGCTACACCTTC.

The V gene is TRBV6-5, the J gene TRBJ1-6; weak D call: TRBD1 (6 bases). The CDR3 has 14 residues. The germline V and J ends were trimmed by 7 bases and 5 bases, with 12 bases remaining between them. Per the germline V gene, CDR1 is MNHEY and CDR2 is SVGAGI. The CDR3 region is CASTGTFDNSPLHF. As DNA, the CDR3 is TGTGCCAGCACCGGGACATTTGATAATTCACCCCTCCACTTT.